This TCR beta chain comes out of a study of OX40 agonist ivuxolimab in advanced cancers. The germline V gene has CDR1 MNHNS and CDR2 SASEGT. The length of the CDR3 is 12 residues. The V end was cut by 2 bases, the J end by 11 bases, with 12 bases between. The table came from immunoSEQ multiplex PCR; TCRdb's copy has only in-frame clones and leaves some out. Of some 100,000 clones in the sample, about nine tenths were seen once. This specimen was CD4+ or CD8+ T cells sorted from blood, taken in a trial of the OX40 agonist ivuxolimab. The genes are TRBV6-1 and TRBJ1-1, with unresolved D. This TCR was sampled from an adult with an advanced solid tumor such as melanoma, head and neck, liver or kidney cancer. The DNA of the CDR3 is TGTGCCAGCAGTGAACAGAAAATGAAGGCTTTCTTT. It encodes CASSEQKMKAFF.